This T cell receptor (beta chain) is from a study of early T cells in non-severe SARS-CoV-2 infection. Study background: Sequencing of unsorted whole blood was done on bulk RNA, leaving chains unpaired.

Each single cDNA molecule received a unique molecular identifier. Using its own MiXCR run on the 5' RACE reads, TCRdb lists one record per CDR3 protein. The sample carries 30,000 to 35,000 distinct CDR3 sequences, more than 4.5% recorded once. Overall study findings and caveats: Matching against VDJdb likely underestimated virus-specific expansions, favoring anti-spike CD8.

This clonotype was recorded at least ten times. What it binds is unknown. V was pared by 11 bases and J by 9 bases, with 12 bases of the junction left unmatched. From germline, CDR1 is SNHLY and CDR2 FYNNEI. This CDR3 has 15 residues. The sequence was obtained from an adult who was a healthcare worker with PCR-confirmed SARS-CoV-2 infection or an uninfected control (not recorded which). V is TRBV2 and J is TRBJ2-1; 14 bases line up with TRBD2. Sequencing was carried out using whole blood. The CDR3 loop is CAPHGTSGSPGEQFF. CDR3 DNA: TGTGCCCCCCATGGGACTAGCGGGAGTCCGGGTGAGCAGTTCTTC.